This T cell receptor (beta chain) was recorded in a study of cytomegalovirus exposure and HLA in healthy donors. Germline CDR1 is SGHTS and CDR2 is YDEGEE. The CDR3 totals 15 residues. Germline trimming cut 4 bases from V and 5 bases from J; bases unmatched to any gene: 9. The table came from immunoSEQ multiplex PCR; TCRdb's copy has only in-frame clones and leaves some out. The sample lists some 250,000 clones; roughly 89% were seen once. This TCR was recovered from a woman aged 18-29 years in good health and CMV-seronegative. Sample: PBMCs. This chain joins TRBV5-8 and TRBJ1-5, with TRBD1 identical over 7 bases. The CDR3 region has the DNA TGTGCCAGCAGCATATTTACAGGGGAACATCAGCCCCAGCATTTT. The encoded protein is CASSIFTGEHQPQHF.